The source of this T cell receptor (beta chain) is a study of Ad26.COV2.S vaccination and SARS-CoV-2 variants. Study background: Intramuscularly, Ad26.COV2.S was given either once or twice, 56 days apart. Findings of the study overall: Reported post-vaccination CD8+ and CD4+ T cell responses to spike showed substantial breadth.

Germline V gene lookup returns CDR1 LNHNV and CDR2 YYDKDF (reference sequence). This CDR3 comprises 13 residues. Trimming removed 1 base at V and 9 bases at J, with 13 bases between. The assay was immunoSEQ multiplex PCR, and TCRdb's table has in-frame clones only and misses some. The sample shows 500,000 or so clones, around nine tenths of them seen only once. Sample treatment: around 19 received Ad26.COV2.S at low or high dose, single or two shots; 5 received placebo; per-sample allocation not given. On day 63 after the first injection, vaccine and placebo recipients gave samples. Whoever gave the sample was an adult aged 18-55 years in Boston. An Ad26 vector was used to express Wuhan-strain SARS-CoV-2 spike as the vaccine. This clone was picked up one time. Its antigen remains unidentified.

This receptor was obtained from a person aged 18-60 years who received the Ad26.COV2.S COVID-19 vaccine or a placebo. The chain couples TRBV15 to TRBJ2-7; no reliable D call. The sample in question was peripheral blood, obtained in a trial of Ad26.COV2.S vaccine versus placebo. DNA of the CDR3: TGTGCCACCAGCAGAGCGAACAGAGGAGTGCAGTACTTC. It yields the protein CATSRANRGVQYF.